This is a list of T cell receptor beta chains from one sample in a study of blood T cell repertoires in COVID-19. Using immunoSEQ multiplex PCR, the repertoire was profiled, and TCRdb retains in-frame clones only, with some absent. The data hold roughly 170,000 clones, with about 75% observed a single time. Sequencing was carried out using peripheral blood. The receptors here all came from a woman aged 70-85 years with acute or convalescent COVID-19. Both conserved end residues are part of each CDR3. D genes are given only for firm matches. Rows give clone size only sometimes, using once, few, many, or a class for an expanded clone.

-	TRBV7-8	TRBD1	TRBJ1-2	CASSLVGQGAYGYTF	TGTGCCAGCAGCTTAGTTGGGCAGGGGGCCTATGGCTACACCTTC
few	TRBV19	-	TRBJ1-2	CASSILRGNDGYTF	TGTGCCAGTAGTATACTAAGAGGGAACGATGGCTACACCTTC
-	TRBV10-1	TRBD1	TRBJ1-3	CASSFRDREPGCSGNTIYF	TGCGCCAGCAGCTTCCGGGACAGGGAACCGGGTTGTTCTGGAAACACCATATATTTT
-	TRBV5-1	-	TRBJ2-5	CASSLGSTTGETQYF	TGCGCCAGCAGCTTGGGGTCGACAACGGGGGAGACCCAGTACTTC
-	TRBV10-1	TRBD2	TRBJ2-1	CASSGGETSGRFSYNEQFF	TGCGCCAGCAGTGGTGGGGAGACTAGCGGGAGGTTCTCCTACAATGAGCAGTTCTTC
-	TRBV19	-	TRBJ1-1	CASSIRGGPEAFF	TGTGCCAGTAGTATAAGGGGTGGGCCTGAAGCTTTCTTT
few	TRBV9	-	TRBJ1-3	CASSPLGLHISGNTIYF	TGTGCCAGCAGCCCCCTGGGACTCCATATCTCTGGAAACACCATATATTTT
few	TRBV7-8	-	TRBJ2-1	CASSLAALGGSNEQFF	TGTGCCAGCAGCTTAGCCGCGCTAGGCGGTTCCAATGAGCAGTTCTTC
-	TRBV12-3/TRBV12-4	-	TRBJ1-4	CASSLDSNGLFF	TGTGCCAGCAGCCTAGACTCTAACGGACTGTTTTTT
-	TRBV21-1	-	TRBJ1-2	CASSIRQGRYGYTF	TGTGCCAGCAGCATCCGACAGGGGCGCTATGGCTACACCTTC
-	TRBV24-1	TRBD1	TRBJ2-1	CATSDTGTGHYNEQFF	TGTGCCACCAGTGATACCGGGACAGGGCACTACAATGAGCAGTTCTTC
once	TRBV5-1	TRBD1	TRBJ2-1	CASNPTGGLWNEQFF	TGCGCCAGCAATCCGACAGGGGGCCTTTGGAATGAGCAGTTCTTC
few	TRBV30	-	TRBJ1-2	CAWSTIGGNGYTF	TGTGCCTGGAGTACCATAGGAGGCAATGGCTACACCTTC
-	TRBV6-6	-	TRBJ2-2	CASSYVRATGELFF	TGTGCCAGCAGTTACGTCAGGGCAACCGGGGAGCTGTTTTTT
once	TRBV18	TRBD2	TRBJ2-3	CASSPRASGGSFTDTQYF	TGTGCCAGCTCACCGAGGGCCAGCGGGGGAAGCTTCACAGATACGCAGTATTTT
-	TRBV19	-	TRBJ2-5	CASSRSYITQVETQYF	TGTGCCAGTAGCCGCTCCTACATCACGCAGGTGGAGACCCAGTACTTC
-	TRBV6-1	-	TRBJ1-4	CASSEEVTDEVGLVEKLFF	TGTGCCAGCAGTGAAGAAGTTACGGATGAAGTGGGCCTCGTTGAAAAACTGTTTTTT
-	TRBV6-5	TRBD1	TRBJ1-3	CASRPQGEAGNTIYF	TGTGCCAGCAGACCACAGGGGGAAGCTGGAAACACCATATATTTT
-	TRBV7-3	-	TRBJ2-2	CASSPEANTGELFF	TGTGCCAGCAGCCCCGAGGCGAACACCGGGGAGCTGTTTTTT
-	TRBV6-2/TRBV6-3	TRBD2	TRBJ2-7	CASSYASGPSYEQYF	TGTGCCAGCAGTTACGCTAGCGGTCCTTCGTACGAGCAGTACTTC
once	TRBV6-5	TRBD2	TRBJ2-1	CASSNPGTNLAEQFF	TGTGCCAGCAGCAACCCCGGGACTAATTTAGCTGAGCAGTTCTTC
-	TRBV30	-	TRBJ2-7	CAWSVKGFEQYF	TGTGCCTGGAGTGTAAAGGGGTTCGAGCAGTACTTC
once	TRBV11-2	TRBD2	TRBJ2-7	CASSLEQKGGSYEQYF	TGTGCCAGCAGCTTAGAGCAGAAGGGAGGGTCCTACGAGCAGTACTTC
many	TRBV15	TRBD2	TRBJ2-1	CATSTTRGSWYNEQFF	TGTGCCACCAGCACAACACGCGGGAGTTGGTACAATGAGCAGTTCTTC
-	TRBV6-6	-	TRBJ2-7	CASSQNRVSYEQYF	TGTGCCAGCAGTCAAAACAGGGTCTCCTACGAGCAGTACTTC
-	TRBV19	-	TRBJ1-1	CASSIVGGTTEAFF	TGTGCCAGTAGTATAGTGGGGGGGACCACTGAAGCTTTCTTT
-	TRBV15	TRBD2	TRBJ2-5	CATSRGRTSGQETQYF	TGTGCCACCAGCAGAGGAAGAACTAGCGGCCAAGAGACCCAGTACTTC
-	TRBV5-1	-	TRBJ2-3	CASSLASLDTQYF	TGCGCCAGCAGCTTGGCCAGTTTAGATACGCAGTATTTT
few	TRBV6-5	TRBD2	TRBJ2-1	CALTSGRANVGEQFF	TGTGCCCTGACTAGCGGGAGGGCCAATGTTGGTGAGCAGTTCTTC
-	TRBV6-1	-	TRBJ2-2	CASSEALWTATGELFF	TGTGCCAGCAGTGAAGCGCTTTGGACAGCAACCGGGGAGCTGTTTTTT
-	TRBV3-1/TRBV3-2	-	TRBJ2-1	CASSHPDRTYNEQFF	TGTGCCAGCAGCCATCCCGACAGGACTTACAATGAGCAGTTCTTC
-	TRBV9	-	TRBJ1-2	CASSGTRERYGYTF	TGTGCCAGCAGCGGGACCAGGGAACGCTATGGCTACACCTTC
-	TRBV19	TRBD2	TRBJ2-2	CASSIVRGSSNAELFF	TGTGCCAGTAGTATAGTCCGCGGGAGCTCGAACGCGGAGCTGTTTTTT
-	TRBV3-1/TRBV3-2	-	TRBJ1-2	CASSQGYQGSGGYTF	TGTGCCAGCAGCCAAGGTTATCAGGGGAGCGGAGGCTACACCTTC
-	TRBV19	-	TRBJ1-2	CAVRRGSIGYTF	TGTGCCGTTAGACGGGGGAGCATTGGCTACACCTTC
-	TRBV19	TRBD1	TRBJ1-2	CASSIDRVGYGYTF	TGTGCCAGTAGTATCGACAGGGTCGGCTATGGCTACACCTTC
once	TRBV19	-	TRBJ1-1	CASSMFQGGTEAFF	TGTGCCAGTAGTATGTTTCAGGGAGGCACTGAAGCTTTCTTT
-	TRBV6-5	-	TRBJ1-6	CASSGRSYNSPLHF	TGTGCCAGCTCCGGTCGCTCCTATAATTCACCCCTCCACTTT
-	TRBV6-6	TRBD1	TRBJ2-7	CASTVQGAGEQYF	TGTGCCAGCACTGTACAGGGGGCAGGGGAGCAGTACTTC
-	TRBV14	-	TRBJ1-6	CASSQVISGDSPLHF	TGTGCCAGCAGCCAAGTCATTTCAGGGGATTCACCCCTCCACTTT
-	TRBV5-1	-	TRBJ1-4	CASSLEHGDEKLFF	TGCGCCAGCAGCTTGGAACACGGGGATGAAAAACTGTTTTTT
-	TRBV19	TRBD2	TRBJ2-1	CATGDAGGLNEQFF	TGTGCCACCGGGGATGCGGGAGGGCTTAATGAGCAGTTCTTC
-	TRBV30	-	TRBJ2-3	CAWRGLSAQYF	TGTGCCTGGAGGGGACTTTCGGCGCAGTATTTT
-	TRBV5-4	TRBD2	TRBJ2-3	CASSLAGWASGATDTQYF	TGTGCCAGCAGCTTGGCGGGTTGGGCTAGCGGGGCCACAGATACGCAGTATTTT